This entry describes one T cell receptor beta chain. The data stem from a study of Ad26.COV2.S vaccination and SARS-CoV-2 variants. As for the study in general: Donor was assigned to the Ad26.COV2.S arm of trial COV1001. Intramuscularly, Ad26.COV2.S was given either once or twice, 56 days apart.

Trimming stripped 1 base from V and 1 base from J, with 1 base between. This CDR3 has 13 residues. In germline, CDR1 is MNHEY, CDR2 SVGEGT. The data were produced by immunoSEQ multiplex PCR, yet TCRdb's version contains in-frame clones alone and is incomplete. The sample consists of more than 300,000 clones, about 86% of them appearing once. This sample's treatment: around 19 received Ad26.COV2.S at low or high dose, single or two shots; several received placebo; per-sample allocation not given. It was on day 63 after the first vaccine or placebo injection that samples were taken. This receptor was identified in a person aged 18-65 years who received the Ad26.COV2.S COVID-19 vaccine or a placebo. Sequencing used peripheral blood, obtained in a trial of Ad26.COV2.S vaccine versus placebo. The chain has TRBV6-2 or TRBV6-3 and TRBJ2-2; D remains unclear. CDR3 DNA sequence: TGTGCCAGCAGTTACTGGAACACCGGGGAGCTGTTTTTT. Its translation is CASSYWNTGELFF.